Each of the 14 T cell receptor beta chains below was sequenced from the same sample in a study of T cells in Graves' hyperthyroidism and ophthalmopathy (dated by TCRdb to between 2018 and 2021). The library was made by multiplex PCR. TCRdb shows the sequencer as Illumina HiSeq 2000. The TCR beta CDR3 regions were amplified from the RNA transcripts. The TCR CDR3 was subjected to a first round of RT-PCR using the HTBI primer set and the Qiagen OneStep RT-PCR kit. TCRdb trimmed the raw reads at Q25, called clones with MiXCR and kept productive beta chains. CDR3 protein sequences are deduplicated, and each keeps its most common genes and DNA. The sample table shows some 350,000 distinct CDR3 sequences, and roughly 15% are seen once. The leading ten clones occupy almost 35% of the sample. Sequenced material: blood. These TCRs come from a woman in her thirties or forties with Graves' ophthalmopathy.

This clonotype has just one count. The CDR3 DNA reads TGCAGTGCTAGTGACCCGAAATCGGTGGAGACCCAGTACTTC. This gives the protein CSASDPKSVETQYF. The chain has TRBV20-1 and TRBJ2-5, with unresolved D. This CDR3 contains 14 residues. Between the trimmed V and J ends, which lost 3 bases and 5 bases, there was a span of 16 bases. Germline V gene lookup returns CDR1 DFQATT and CDR2 SNEGSKA (reference sequence).

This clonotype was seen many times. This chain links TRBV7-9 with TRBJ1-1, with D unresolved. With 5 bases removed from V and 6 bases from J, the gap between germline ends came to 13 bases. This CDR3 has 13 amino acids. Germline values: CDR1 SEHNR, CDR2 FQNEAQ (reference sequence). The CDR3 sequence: CASSPRVSAEAFF. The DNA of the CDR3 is TGTGCCAGCAGCCCTCGTGTGTCGGCTGAAGCTTTCTTT. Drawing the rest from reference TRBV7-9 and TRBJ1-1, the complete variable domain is DTGVSQNPRHKITKRGQNVTFRCDPISEHNRLYWYRQTLGQGPEFLTYFQNEAQLEKSRLLSDRFSAERPKGSFSTLEIQRTEQGDSAMYLCASSPRVSAEAFFGQGTRLTVV.

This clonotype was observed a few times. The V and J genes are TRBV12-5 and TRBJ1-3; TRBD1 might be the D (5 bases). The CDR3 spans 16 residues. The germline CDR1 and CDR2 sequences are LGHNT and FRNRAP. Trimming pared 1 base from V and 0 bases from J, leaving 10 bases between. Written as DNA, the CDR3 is TGTGCTAGTGGTTTGGACACGGGACCCTCTGGAAACACCATATATTTT. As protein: CASGLDTGPSGNTIYF. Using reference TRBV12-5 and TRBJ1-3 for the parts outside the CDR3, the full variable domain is DARVTQTPRHKVTEMGQEVTMRCQPILGHNTVFWYRQTMMQGLELLAYFRNRAPLDDSGMPKDRFSAEMPDATLATLKIQPSEPRDSAVYFCASGLDTGPSGNTIYFGEGSWLTVV.

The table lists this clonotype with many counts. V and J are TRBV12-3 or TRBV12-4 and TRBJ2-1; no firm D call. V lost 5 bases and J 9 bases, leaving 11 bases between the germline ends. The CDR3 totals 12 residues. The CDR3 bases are TGTGCCAGCAGTCGTAACCACGCTGAGCAGTTCTTC. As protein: CASSRNHAEQFF.

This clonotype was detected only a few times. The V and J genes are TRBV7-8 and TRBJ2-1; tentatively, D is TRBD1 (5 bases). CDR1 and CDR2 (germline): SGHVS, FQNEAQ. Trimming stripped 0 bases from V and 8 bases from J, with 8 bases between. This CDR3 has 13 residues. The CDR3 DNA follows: TGTGCCAGCAGCTTAGCGGGGCTGTATGAGCAGTTCTTC. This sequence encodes CASSLAGLYEQFF.

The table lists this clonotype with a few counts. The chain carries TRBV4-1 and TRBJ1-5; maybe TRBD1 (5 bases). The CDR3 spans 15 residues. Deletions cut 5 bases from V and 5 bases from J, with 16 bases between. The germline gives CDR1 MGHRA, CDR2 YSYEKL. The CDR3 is CASSKNGGGDQPQHF. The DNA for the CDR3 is TGCGCCAGCAGCAAGAACGGAGGAGGGGATCAGCCCCAGCATTTT.

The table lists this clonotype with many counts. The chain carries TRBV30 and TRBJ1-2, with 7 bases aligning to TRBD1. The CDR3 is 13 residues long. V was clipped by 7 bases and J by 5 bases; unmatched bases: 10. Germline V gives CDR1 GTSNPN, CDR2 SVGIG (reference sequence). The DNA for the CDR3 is TGTGCCTCCTTATCCGACAGGGATTATGGCTACACCTTC. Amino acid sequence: CASLSDRDYGYTF.

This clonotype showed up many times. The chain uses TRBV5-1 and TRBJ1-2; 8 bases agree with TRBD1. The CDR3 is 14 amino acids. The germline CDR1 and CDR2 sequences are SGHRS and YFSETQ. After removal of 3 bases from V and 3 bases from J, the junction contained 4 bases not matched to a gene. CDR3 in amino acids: CASSSQGAHYGYTF. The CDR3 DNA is TGCGCCAGCAGCTCCCAGGGGGCCCACTATGGCTACACCTTC.

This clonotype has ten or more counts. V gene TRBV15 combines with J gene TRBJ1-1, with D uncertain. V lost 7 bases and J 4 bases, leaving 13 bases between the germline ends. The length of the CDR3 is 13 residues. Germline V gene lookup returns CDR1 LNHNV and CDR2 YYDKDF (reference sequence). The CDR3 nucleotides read TGTGCCACCAACAAAGACGGGCTCACTGAAGCTTTCTTT. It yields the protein CATNKDGLTEAFF. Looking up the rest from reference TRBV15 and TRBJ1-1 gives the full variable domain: DAMVIQNPRYQVTQFGKPVTLSCSQTLNHNVMYWYQQKSSQAPKLLFHYYDKDFNNEADTPDNFQSRRPNTSFCFLDIRSPGLGDTAMYLCATNKDGLTEAFFGQGTRLTVV.

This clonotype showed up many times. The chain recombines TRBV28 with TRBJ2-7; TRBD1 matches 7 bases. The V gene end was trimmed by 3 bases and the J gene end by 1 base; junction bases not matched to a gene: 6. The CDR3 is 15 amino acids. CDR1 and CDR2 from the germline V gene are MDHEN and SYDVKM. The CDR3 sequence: CASSFETGFSYEQYF. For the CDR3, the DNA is TGTGCCAGCAGTTTCGAGACAGGGTTTTCCTACGAGCAGTACTTC.

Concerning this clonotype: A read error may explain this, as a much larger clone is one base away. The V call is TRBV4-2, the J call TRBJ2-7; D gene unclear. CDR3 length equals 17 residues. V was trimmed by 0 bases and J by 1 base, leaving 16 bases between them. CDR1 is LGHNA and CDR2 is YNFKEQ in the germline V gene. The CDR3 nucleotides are TGTGCCAGCAGCCAAGAACCTCGGGCTGGCGTATCCTACGAGCAGTACTTC. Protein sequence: CASSQEPRAGVSYEQYF.

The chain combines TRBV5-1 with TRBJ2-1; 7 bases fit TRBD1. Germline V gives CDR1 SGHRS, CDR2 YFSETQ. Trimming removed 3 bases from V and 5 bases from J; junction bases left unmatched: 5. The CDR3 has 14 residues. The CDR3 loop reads CASSSGTANNEQFF. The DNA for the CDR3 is TGCGCCAGCAGCTCTGGGACAGCAAACAATGAGCAGTTCTTC.

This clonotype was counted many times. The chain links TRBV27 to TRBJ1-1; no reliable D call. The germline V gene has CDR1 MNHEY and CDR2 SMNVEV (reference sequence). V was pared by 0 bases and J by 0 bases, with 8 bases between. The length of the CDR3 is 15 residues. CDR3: CASSLSTRMNTEAFF. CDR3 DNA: TGTGCCAGCAGTTTATCCACGCGGATGAACACTGAAGCTTTCTTT.

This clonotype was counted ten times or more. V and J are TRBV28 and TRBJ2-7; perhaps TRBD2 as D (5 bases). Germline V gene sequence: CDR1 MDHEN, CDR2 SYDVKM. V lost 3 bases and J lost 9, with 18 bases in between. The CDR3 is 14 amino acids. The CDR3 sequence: CASSLAADLRGQYF. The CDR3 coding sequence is TGTGCCAGCAGTTTGGCAGCGGACTTACGAGGGCAGTACTTC.